A selection of T cell receptor beta chains follows, all from one sample in a study of OX40 agonist ivuxolimab in advanced cancers. This table comes from immunoSEQ multiplex PCR, and its TCRdb copy is limited to in-frame clones, with some not included. The sample includes fewer than 95,000 clones, 75% to 85% seen only once; the top ten take roughly 0.66%. Sequenced material: CD4+ or CD8+ T cells sorted from blood, taken in a trial of the OX40 agonist ivuxolimab. The receptors were sampled from an adult with an advanced solid tumor such as melanoma, head and neck, liver or kidney cancer. The CDR3 runs from the conserved cysteine through the conserved F or W. The order of the fields is J gene, V gene, CDR3 protein.

J gene: TRBJ2-5
V gene: TRBV18
CDR3 protein: CASSGTDQETQYF

J gene: TRBJ1-4
V gene: TRBV19
CDR3 protein: CASKTDRLNEKLFF

J gene: TRBJ1-1
V gene: TRBV6-5
CDR3 protein: CASTGSGAEAFF

J gene: TRBJ2-3
V gene: TRBV5-4
CDR3 protein: CASSLGATALSTDTQYF

J gene: TRBJ2-2
V gene: TRBV11-2
CDR3 protein: CASSSHPDRELFF

J gene: TRBJ2-3
V gene: TRBV30
CDR3 protein: CAWTDKGLAATQYF

J gene: TRBJ1-1
V gene: TRBV30
CDR3 protein: CAWSPGVAEAFF

J gene: TRBJ1-4
V gene: TRBV6-1
CDR3 protein: CASRIRGANEKLFF

J gene: TRBJ1-6
V gene: TRBV6-5
CDR3 protein: CASSYTGGDNSPLHF

J gene: TRBJ1-2
V gene: TRBV7-9
CDR3 protein: CASRSTGLFYGYTF

J gene: TRBJ2-2
V gene: TRBV7-2
CDR3 protein: CASSLWEGTGELFF

J gene: TRBJ2-7
V gene: TRBV7-9
CDR3 protein: CASSPRTSGGANEQYF

J gene: TRBJ2-3
V gene: TRBV7-3
CDR3 protein: CASSEASGGPYTQYF

J gene: TRBJ1-1
V gene: TRBV9
CDR3 protein: CASSVLGAEAFF

J gene: TRBJ1-2
V gene: TRBV19
CDR3 protein: CASSIAHRTNYGYTF

J gene: TRBJ2-5
V gene: TRBV7-3
CDR3 protein: CASSLSREETQYF

J gene: TRBJ1-1
V gene: TRBV10-3
CDR3 protein: CAISEGPPGTEAFF

J gene: TRBJ2-7
V gene: TRBV5-8
CDR3 protein: CASSARGGGARSEQYF

J gene: TRBJ2-7
V gene: TRBV5-4
CDR3 protein: CASSLRLLGGMKDEQYF

J gene: TRBJ2-7
V gene: TRBV7-8
CDR3 protein: CASSIPGFHEQYF

J gene: TRBJ2-2
V gene: TRBV5-4
CDR3 protein: CATATQTRSTGELFF

J gene: TRBJ2-3
V gene: TRBV19
CDR3 protein: CATSGLTSTDTQYF

J gene: TRBJ2-3
V gene: TRBV7-6
CDR3 protein: CASSTRVAGGWGTDTQYF

J gene: TRBJ1-2
V gene: TRBV9
CDR3 protein: CASSVPGYGYTF

J gene: TRBJ2-2
V gene: TRBV7-3
CDR3 protein: CASSNFVTGTAGELFF

J gene: TRBJ2-1
V gene: TRBV5-4
CDR3 protein: CASSLEVSYNEQFF

J gene: TRBJ1-1
V gene: TRBV2
CDR3 protein: CASTYATGSIAFF

J gene: TRBJ1-2
V gene: TRBV15
CDR3 protein: CATSRDRAGWVSGYTF

J gene: TRBJ1-4
V gene: TRBV4-2
CDR3 protein: CASSRRTGEGEKLFF

J gene: TRBJ2-7
V gene: TRBV6-5
CDR3 protein: CASRDPGRGLYEQYF

J gene: TRBJ2-3
V gene: TRBV5-1
CDR3 protein: CASSPGGAKDTQYF

J gene: TRBJ2-3
V gene: TRBV4-1
CDR3 protein: CASSQEDTQYF

J gene: TRBJ2-7
V gene: TRBV5-1
CDR3 protein: CASSLLGGQGNEQYF

J gene: TRBJ1-1
V gene: TRBV19
CDR3 protein: CGSRAPTPGPMTEAFF

J gene: TRBJ2-7
V gene: TRBV12-5
CDR3 protein: CASGLRAGGLWEQYF

J gene: TRBJ2-2
V gene: TRBV7-2
CDR3 protein: CASSWTGTGELFF

J gene: TRBJ1-3
V gene: TRBV11-3
CDR3 protein: CASSLEGGPTNTIYF

J gene: TRBJ1-2
V gene: TRBV6-1
CDR3 protein: CASSSDKVGTF

J gene: TRBJ2-5
V gene: TRBV7-2
CDR3 protein: CASSLGLAGGPLGAQYF

J gene: TRBJ1-2
V gene: TRBV14
CDR3 protein: CASSQGTGIGPSLYGYTF

J gene: TRBJ1-5
V gene: TRBV19
CDR3 protein: CASSNGLKGNQPQHF

J gene: TRBJ1-5
V gene: TRBV9
CDR3 protein: CASSRTGDSNQPQHF

J gene: TRBJ2-5
V gene: TRBV29-1
CDR3 protein: CSVQQGAGETQYF

J gene: TRBJ2-7
V gene: TRBV4-1
CDR3 protein: CASSLGAGETYEQYF

J gene: TRBJ2-3
V gene: TRBV7-8
CDR3 protein: CASSFSGGADTQYF

J gene: TRBJ2-7
V gene: TRBV7-2
CDR3 protein: CASSLALSGKTYEQYF

J gene: TRBJ1-5
V gene: TRBV6-1
CDR3 protein: CASSRDRNPNQPQHF

J gene: TRBJ2-3
V gene: TRBV19
CDR3 protein: CASSGGVRDTQYF

J gene: TRBJ1-4
V gene: TRBV5-1
CDR3 protein: CASSLGPQGTNEKLFF

J gene: TRBJ2-3
V gene: TRBV6-1
CDR3 protein: CASSPGTSVGDTQYF

J gene: TRBJ1-1
V gene: TRBV13
CDR3 protein: CASSLKRGGRVVTEAFF

J gene: TRBJ1-5
V gene: TRBV2
CDR3 protein: CASSEQNSNQPQHF

J gene: TRBJ1-3
V gene: TRBV19
CDR3 protein: CASSIGRGSGNTIYF

J gene: TRBJ1-5
V gene: TRBV10-3
CDR3 protein: CASTQDLNQPQHF

J gene: TRBJ1-2
V gene: TRBV7-8
CDR3 protein: CASSLAATNYGYTF

J gene: TRBJ2-7
V gene: TRBV7-2
CDR3 protein: CASSSPGSHEQYF

J gene: TRBJ1-3
V gene: TRBV19
CDR3 protein: CASATRGLSSGNTIYF

J gene: TRBJ2-5
V gene: TRBV5-1
CDR3 protein: CASSLGTDQETQYF

J gene: TRBJ1-6
V gene: TRBV5-6
CDR3 protein: CASSLGGPGANSPLHF